This T cell receptor beta chain was identified during a study of T cell changes during pregnancy in multiple sclerosis. Assay: immunoSEQ multiplex PCR; the TCRdb copy retains only in-frame clones and omits some. The sample lists tens of thousands of clones, roughly 91% occurring once. This TCR derives from a female donor with multiple sclerosis, enrolled in a pregnancy study. Here the sequenced sample was CD8+ T cells from peripheral blood mononuclear cells, taken in the second trimester of pregnancy.

In DNA form, the CDR3 reads TGTGCCAGCACCAAAGGGACAGGGAGTTCCTACGAGCAGTACTTC. Protein sequence: CASTKGTGSSYEQYF. The gene calls are TRBV9 and TRBJ2-7; 9 nucleotides match TRBD1. There are 15 residues in the CDR3. Germline assignment: CDR1 SGDLS and CDR2 YYNGEE. V trimming: 6 bases; J trimming: 1 base; junction bases outside the gene matches: 8.